These 30 T cell receptor beta chains were all obtained from the same sample, sequenced in a study of cytomegalovirus exposure and HLA in healthy donors. With 60 Vbeta and 13 Jbeta primers, the PCR was carried out. This table comes from immunoSEQ multiplex PCR, and its TCRdb copy is limited to in-frame clones, with some not included. The sample carries around 78,000 clones, roughly 75% recorded once. The sequencing input was PBMCs. Receptor source: a male donor in good health and CMV-seronegative.

V is TRBV6-1 and J is TRBJ1-6; D unresolved. The CDR3 covers 11 residues. V lost 10 bases and J 5 bases, leaving 6 bases between the germline ends. Germline V lookup: CDR1 MNHNS, CDR2 SASEGT. The CDR3 is CATVHNSPLHF. CDR3 bases: TGTGCCACGGTCCATAATTCACCCCTCCACTTT.

CDR3 DNA: TGTGCCTGGAGTGGGGCAGAGAACTATGGCTACACCTTC. Translating it yields CAWSGAENYGYTF. This chain links TRBV30 with TRBJ1-2; D gene uncertain. The CDR3 contains 13 residues. CDR1 is GTSNPN and CDR2 is SVGIG in the germline V gene (reference sequence). V was clipped by 1 base and J by 2 bases, with 8 bases between them.

V is TRBV4-3 and J is TRBJ1-1; tentative D call: TRBD1 (6 bases). V gave up 1 base and J gave up 2 bases, with 8 bases separating them. The CDR3 runs 14 residues. The germline V gene encodes CDR1 LGHNA and CDR2 YSLEER. The CDR3 DNA sequence: TGCGCCAGCAGCCAAGTACAGGGAAACACTGAAGCTTTCTTT. The encoded protein is CASSQVQGNTEAFF.

This clone was found a few times. The chain carries TRBV6-5 and TRBJ2-7, with TRBD2 as a possible D gene (5 bases). The CDR3 is 16 residues long. V was cut by 0 bases and J by 6 bases, with 18 bases left in between. Germline CDR1 reads MNHEY; CDR2 reads SVGAGI. The CDR3 DNA is TGTGCCAGCAGTTACTCAACCGGGATTCCACTCGGCGAGCAGTACTTC. Protein: CASSYSTGIPLGEQYF.

This CDR3 is CASSPDRGLTEAFF. The DNA for the CDR3 is TGTGCCAGTAGTCCAGACAGGGGGCTGACTGAAGCTTTCTTT. The chain joins TRBV19 to TRBJ1-1; 10 bases align to TRBD1. This CDR3 contains 14 residues. V gave up 5 bases and J gave up 5 bases; unmatched junction bases: 5. Germline loops: CDR1 LNHDA, CDR2 SQIVND (reference sequence).

The rearrangement joins TRBV5-4 to TRBJ2-3; possible D gene TRBD1, 5 bases. CDR1 is SGHNT, CDR2 YYREEE, per germline (reference sequence). V gave up 0 bases and J gave up 0 bases, with 11 bases separating them. The CDR3 has 16 residues. The CDR3 reads CASSLGGGSSTDTQYF. The CDR3 coding sequence is TGTGCCAGCAGCTTGGGGGGCGGATCTAGCACAGATACGCAGTATTTT.

The chain recombines TRBV23-1 with TRBJ2-3; maybe TRBD1 (5 bases). TRBV23-1 qualifies as an ORF whose function is uncertain. V lost 2 bases, J lost 2 bases, and 11 bases lay in between. This CDR3 has 15 residues. CDR3 amino acids: CASSQTTDTTDTQYF. The CDR3 bases are TGCGCCAGCAGTCAAACGACAGATACCACAGATACGCAGTATTTT.

J is TRBJ1-1 and V is TRBV2, with 7 bases that match TRBD1. The CDR3 runs 13 residues. Germline trimming cut 5 bases from V and 1 base from J; bases unmatched to any gene: 1. Germline lookup yields CDR1 SNHLY and CDR2 FYNNEI. The CDR3 nucleotides read TGTGCCAGCAGTAGGGACAGGAACACTGAAGCTTTCTTT. It yields the protein CASSRDRNTEAFF.

The V and J genes are TRBV28 and TRBJ2-3; D not certain. Germline V lookup: CDR1 MDHEN, CDR2 SYDVKM. The CDR3 extends over 13 amino acids. The germline V and J ends were trimmed by 3 bases and 1 base, with 5 bases remaining between them. The CDR3 here is CASSFLGTDTQYF. CDR3 bases: TGTGCCAGCAGTTTTCTCGGCACAGATACGCAGTATTTT.

This rearrangement joins TRBV5-1 to TRBJ2-3; the D gene is possibly TRBD1 (6 bases). Germline-derived CDR1 and CDR2 are SGHRS and YFSETQ. Trimming took 0 bases from V and 6 from J, leaving 11 bases between them. CDR3 length: 14 amino acids. CDR3 sequence: CASSLGQGFDTQYF. Here the CDR3 DNA reads TGCGCCAGCAGCTTGGGGCAGGGGTTTGATACGCAGTATTTT.

This sequence joins TRBV15 and TRBJ2-3; D is unresolved. The germline V gene has CDR1 LNHNV and CDR2 YYDKDF (reference sequence). The CDR3 contains 14 residues. Trimming left V 9 bases short and J 5 bases short, with 18 bases between. For the CDR3, the DNA is TGTGCCACGCGGTCTGCTGGCAACGGAGATACGCAGTATTTT. Its protein is CATRSAGNGDTQYF. Complete variable domain (other parts from reference TRBV15 and TRBJ2-3): DAMVIQNPRYQVTQFGKPVTLSCSQTLNHNVMYWYQQKSSQAPKLLFHYYDKDFNNEADTPDNFQSRRPNTSFCFLDIRSPGLGDTAMYLCATRSAGNGDTQYFGPGTRLTVL.

J is TRBJ1-2 and V is TRBV7-9; D gene uncertain. The CDR3 covers 13 residues. Per the germline V gene, CDR1 is SEHNR and CDR2 is FQNEAQ (reference sequence). V lost 3 bases and J lost 1, with 6 bases in between. CDR3 sequence (DNA): TGTGCCAGCAGCTTCACAGATAACTATGGCTACACCTTC. This sequence encodes CASSFTDNYGYTF.

The chain combines TRBV7-9 with TRBJ1-2; D gene unclear. Germline CDR1 is SEHNR and CDR2 is FQNEAQ (reference sequence). Trimming took 5 bases from V and 4 from J, leaving 11 bases between them. This CDR3 is 13 amino acids long. CDR3 sequence reads: CASSVEQSYGYTF. Here the CDR3 DNA reads TGTGCCAGCAGCGTTGAACAATCCTATGGCTACACCTTC. The variable domain in full, with the rest retrieved from reference TRBV7-9 and TRBJ1-2, is DTGVSQNPRHKITKRGQNVTFRCDPISEHNRLYWYRQTLGQGPEFLTYFQNEAQLEKSRLLSDRFSAERPKGSFSTLEIQRTEQGDSAMYLCASSVEQSYGYTFGSGTRLTVV.

V is TRBV2 and J is TRBJ2-1; D ambiguous. With 3 bases removed from V and 4 bases from J, the gap between germline ends came to 19 bases. The CDR3 has 17 amino acids. Germline CDR1 is SNHLY and CDR2 is FYNNEI. The CDR3 loop reads CASSDVGSTLSYNEQFF. For the CDR3, the DNA is TGTGCCAGCAGTGATGTGGGCAGCACCCTTTCATACAATGAGCAGTTCTTC.

The rearrangement joins TRBV29-1 to TRBJ2-1; 11 positions agree with TRBD1. Trimming removed 6 bases from V and 6 bases from J; junction bases left unmatched: 1. Germline assignment: CDR1 SQVTM and CDR2 ANQGSEA. This CDR3 comprises 12 residues. This CDR3 is CSVDRGLNEQFF. CDR3 bases: TGCAGCGTGGACAGGGGGCTCAATGAGCAGTTCTTC.

This clone was seen only a few times. The J gene is TRBJ1-4, the V gene TRBV7-9, with 7 bases fitting TRBD1. CDR3 size: 14 residues. CDR1 and CDR2 from the germline V gene are SEHNR and FQNEAQ (reference sequence). Trimming at V came to 5 bases and at J to 3 bases, leaving 3 bases not matched to a gene. The CDR3 protein is CASSRTGANEKLFF. The CDR3 coding sequence is TGTGCCAGCAGCCGAACAGGGGCTAATGAAAAACTGTTTTTT.

V and J are TRBV5-4 and TRBJ1-1; 7 nucleotides match TRBD1. V gave up 4 bases and J gave up 0 bases; unmatched junction bases: 6. The germline V gene has CDR1 SGHNT and CDR2 YYREEE (reference sequence). This CDR3 has 15 residues. Here the CDR3 reads CASSERQGMNTEAFF. In nucleotides, the CDR3 is TGTGCCAGCAGCGAAAGACAGGGAATGAACACTGAAGCTTTCTTT.

The V call is TRBV6-1, the J call TRBJ1-1; D is uncertain. Germline V CDR1 and CDR2: MNHNS, SASEGT. The CDR3 extends over 15 amino acids. Trimming took 6 bases from V and 2 from J, leaving 16 bases between them. The CDR3 DNA sequence: TGTGCCAGCAGCCAACTAGGTGGTCAAAACACTGAAGCTTTCTTT. It yields the protein CASSQLGGQNTEAFF.

In DNA, the CDR3 is TGTGCCAGCAGCCCTAAGGGGCATCAGCCCCAGCATTTT. This codes for CASSPKGHQPQHF. This rearrangement joins TRBV7-8 to TRBJ1-5; a possible D gene is TRBD1 (5 bases). The V end was cut by 5 bases, the J end by 5 bases, with 10 bases between. CDR3 length equals 13 residues. Germline V CDR1 and CDR2: SGHVS, FQNEAQ.

Concerning this clone: The identical CDR3 is also encoded by other nucleotide sequences in the sample. CDR3 coding DNA: TGTGCCTGGAGCGCCTTGACAGGGTTCGGGGCCAACGTCCTGACTTTC. It specifies CAWSALTGFGANVLTF. The chain uses TRBV30 and TRBJ2-6; TRBD1 matches 7 bases. Per germline, CDR1 GTSNPN and CDR2 SVGIG (reference sequence). The CDR3 spans 16 residues. V trimming: 3 bases; J trimming: 4 bases; junction bases outside the gene matches: 9.

V gene TRBV11-2 combines with J gene TRBJ2-1, with TRBD1 matching over 9 bases. The CDR3 spans 14 residues. Trimming at V came to 6 bases and at J to 7 bases, leaving 7 bases not matched to a gene. Germline CDR1 and CDR2: SGHAT and FQNNGV. The CDR3 DNA is TGTGCCAGCAGTATGCGGACAGGGGTAAATGAGCAGTTCTTC. Its protein product is CASSMRTGVNEQFF.

The chain is built from TRBV5-4 and TRBJ1-2; the match to TRBD1 covers 7 bases. Germline V gene sequence: CDR1 SGHNT, CDR2 YYREEE (reference sequence). The CDR3 spans 14 residues. Germline trimming cut 0 bases from V and 2 bases from J; bases unmatched to any gene: 1. For the CDR3, the DNA is TGTGCCAGCAGCTTGGGGGGACAGAACTATGGCTACACCTTC. Translating gives CASSLGGQNYGYTF.

There are a few counts of this clone. This sequence joins TRBV11-2 and TRBJ1-3; maybe TRBD1 (6 bases). Looked up from germline, CDR1 is SGHAT and CDR2 is FQNNGV. The CDR3 runs to 14 residues. V was shortened by 1 base and J by 2 bases, with 6 bases between the two germline ends. The CDR3 nucleotides read TGTGCCAGCAGCTTAGCAGGGGCTGGAAACACCATATATTTT. Translating gives CASSLAGAGNTIYF.

A single count supports this clone. The chain uses TRBV27 and TRBJ2-2; 9 bases align to TRBD1. Unmatched junction bases numbered 5, after V lost 6 bases and J lost 6 bases. Germline V CDR1 and CDR2: MNHEY, SMNVEV (reference sequence). This CDR3 has 14 residues. CDR3 coding DNA: TGTGCCAGCAGCAGCCGACAGGGGGCCGGGGAGCTGTTTTTT. Amino acid sequence: CASSSRQGAGELFF.

The chain carries TRBV6-6 and TRBJ1-4, with 7 bases aligning to TRBD1. The CDR3 runs 14 residues. CDR1 and CDR2 from the germline V gene are MNHNY and SVGAGI (reference sequence). J gave up 3 bases and V 6 bases, and 4 bases lay outside the gene matches. The CDR3 here is CASSRQGPNEKLFF. The CDR3 region has the DNA TGTGCCAGCAGCCGACAGGGTCCTAATGAAAAACTGTTTTTT.

The chain employs TRBV7-8 and TRBJ1-6; 8 positions match TRBD1. The CDR3 spans 15 residues. Looked up from germline, CDR1 is SGHVS and CDR2 is FQNEAQ. Unmatched junction bases numbered 8, after V lost 1 base and J lost 12 bases. CDR3 coding DNA: TGTGCCAGCAGCTTAGATTCAGGGGGCGCGTTACCCCTCCACTTT. Amino acids: CASSLDSGGALPLHF.

This chain joins TRBV11-2 and TRBJ2-7; 7 positions agree with TRBD1. The CDR3 totals 13 residues. After removal of 5 bases from V and 2 bases from J, the junction contained 3 bases not matched to a gene. Germline V gene data show CDR1 as SGHAT and CDR2 as FQNNGV. The CDR3: CASSPDRAYEQYF. In DNA form, the CDR3 reads TGTGCCAGCAGCCCCGACAGGGCCTACGAGCAGTACTTC.

The J gene is TRBJ2-4, the V gene TRBV18; 7 positions match TRBD1. Trimming took 4 bases from V and 5 from J; bases not matched to a gene: 5. The CDR3 is made up of 14 amino acids. Germline-derived CDR1 and CDR2 are KGHSH and LQKENI. The CDR3 loop reads CASSRDTGENIQYF. CDR3 DNA sequence: TGTGCCAGCTCACGCGATACAGGGGAAAACATTCAGTACTTC.

The chain employs TRBV5-1 and TRBJ2-7, with 10 nucleotides matching TRBD2. Germline V CDR1 and CDR2: SGHRS, YFSETQ. V lost 4 bases to trimming and J lost 3 bases; unmatched junction nucleotides: 4. The CDR3 extends over 14 amino acids. The CDR3, as DNA: TGCGCCAGCAGCAAACTAGCGGGGAACTACGAGCAGTACTTC. It specifies CASSKLAGNYEQYF.

The chain employs TRBV7-2 and TRBJ1-1; D possibly corresponds to TRBD1 (5 bases). This CDR3 region has 13 residues. Trimming stripped 0 bases from V and 6 bases from J, with 8 bases between. The germline V gene has CDR1 SGHTA and CDR2 FQGNSA. CDR3 bases: TGTGCCAGCAGCTTAGCGGTCAGGGCTGAAGCTTTCTTT. Amino acids: CASSLAVRAEAFF.